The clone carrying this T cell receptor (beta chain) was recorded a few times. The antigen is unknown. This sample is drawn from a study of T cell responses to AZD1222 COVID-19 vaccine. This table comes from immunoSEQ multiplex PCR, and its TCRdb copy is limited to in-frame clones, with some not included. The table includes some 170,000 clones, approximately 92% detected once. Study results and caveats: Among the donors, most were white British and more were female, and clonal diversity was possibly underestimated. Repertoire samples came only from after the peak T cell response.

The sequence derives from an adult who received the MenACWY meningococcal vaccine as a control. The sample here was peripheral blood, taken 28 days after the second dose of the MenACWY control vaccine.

In DNA, the CDR3 is TGTGCCAGTAGTACGGACCCAGGGCCCCTCCACTTT. Translating it yields CASSTDPGPLHF. V is TRBV19 and J is TRBJ1-6; a weak D match, TRBD1 (5 bases). Per germline, CDR1 LNHDA and CDR2 SQIVND (reference sequence). This CDR3 has 12 residues. Trimming cost V 4 bases and J 13 bases, with 11 bases left between them.